This T cell receptor beta chain was sequenced during a study of Graves' ophthalmopathy and Graves' hyperthyroidism. TCR beta CDR3 regions were amplified from RNA transcripts. The library came from an HTBI-primed first-round RT-PCR and a second-round multiplex PCR. TCRdb independently ran MiXCR on the multiplex PCR reads; one entry per CDR3 protein. The profile shows roughly 500,000 distinct CDR3 sequences, approximately 15% of them singletons. As for this clonotype: A much larger clone sits a single nucleotide away, making a read error possible.

This CDR3 region has 12 residues. Germline V gene lookup returns CDR1 MDHEN and CDR2 SYDVKM. Trimming left V 2 bases short and J 4 bases short, with 5 bases between. Specimen: blood. The chain has TRBV28 and TRBJ1-2; D gene uncertain. The clonotype originates from a woman under 40 with Graves' ophthalmopathy. The CDR3 region has the DNA TGTGCCAGCAGTTTAGCCGTCTATGGCTACACCTTC. This encodes CASSLAVYGYTF.